This T cell receptor beta chain was profiled in a study of T cells in pancreatic ductal adenocarcinoma. Of note for this clone: The antigen is unknown.

The germline V and J ends were trimmed by 6 bases and 0 bases, with 10 bases remaining between them. Germline values: CDR1 SGHTA, CDR2 FQGNSA. This CDR3 is 14 amino acids long. TCRdb's copy holds only in-frame clones and misses some; the assay was immunoSEQ multiplex PCR. The sample includes approximately 97,000 clones, about 96% of them seen just once. Selected pancreatic ductal adenocarcinoma patients had undergone surgery without neoadjuvant therapy. Study-wide points: Unique clonotypes were 7.5 to 8.5-fold more numerous in blood than in tumor.

The TCR originated in a human donor with pancreatic ductal adenocarcinoma. Sequenced sample: PBMCs. This chain connects TRBV7-2 to TRBJ2-3; D is ambiguous. The DNA of the CDR3 is TGTGCCAGCAGTTCCGCGACAAGCACAGATACGCAGTATTTT. This codes for CASSSATSTDTQYF.